Shown below are 8 T cell receptor beta chains from a single sample sequenced in a study of T-cell memory formation after mild COVID-19. TCRdb re-called the 5' RACE reads with MiXCR, one entry per CDR3 protein. Of roughly 190,000 distinct CDR3 sequences in the sample, approximately 20% were seen once. The specimen was PBMCs or a T cell subset sorted from them (not recorded which). The receptors originated from an adult woman who had mild COVID-19 (a few samples of this study predate the infection). Cell type and time point are not known.

This chain links TRBV12-3 or TRBV12-4 with TRBJ2-3; no clear D gene. Trimming took 6 bases from V and 6 from J, leaving 16 bases between them. This CDR3 contains 14 residues. The CDR3 loop reads CASRVRSLADTQYF. The CDR3 DNA is TGTGCCAGCAGGGTGAGGTCCTTGGCTGATACGCAGTATTTT.

The chain couples TRBV24-1 to TRBJ2-2; D ambiguous. The V end lost 2 bases, the J end lost 7 bases, and 4 bases lay between the germline ends. The V gene's germline CDR1 is KGHDR and CDR2 SFDVKD. There are 12 residues in the CDR3. CDR3 residues: CATSDSIGELFF. The CDR3, as DNA: TGTGCCACCAGTGATTCCATCGGGGAGCTGTTTTTT.

This clonotype came up a few times. This chain uses TRBV7-9 with TRBJ1-5, with TRBD1 matching over 7 bases. Germline CDR1 is SEHNR and CDR2 is FQNEAQ (reference sequence). This CDR3 has 13 residues. J lost 5 bases, V lost 5 bases, and 3 bases had no gene match. Here the CDR3 reads CASSHDRDQPQHF. The CDR3 coding sequence is TGTGCCAGCAGCCACGACAGGGATCAGCCCCAGCATTTT. Filled out from reference TRBV7-9 and TRBJ1-5, the complete variable domain reads DTGVSQNPRHKITKRGQNVTFRCDPISEHNRLYWYRQTLGQGPEFLTYFQNEAQLEKSRLLSDRFSAERPKGSFSTLEIQRTEQGDSAMYLCASSHDRDQPQHFGDGTRLSIL.

This clonotype was seen only a few times. This chain joins TRBV12-3 or TRBV12-4 and TRBJ1-2; D gene ambiguous. Between the trimmed V and J ends, which lost 7 bases and 6 bases, there was a span of 15 bases. The CDR3 has 13 amino acids. The CDR3: CASTRVAVDGYTF. CDR3 DNA: TGTGCCAGCACCCGCGTTGCGGTAGATGGCTACACCTTC.

The chain employs TRBV12-5 and TRBJ2-7; tentatively, D is TRBD1 or TRBD2 (5 bases each). V lost 0 bases, J lost 0 bases, and 12 bases lay in between. The CDR3 spans 16 residues. Germline CDR1 and CDR2: LGHNT and FRNRAP. This CDR3 is CASGLVTGGYSYEQYF. The DNA for the CDR3 is TGTGCTAGTGGTTTGGTCACAGGAGGTTACTCCTACGAGCAGTACTTC.

The CDR3 reads CASSKGGLAGSYNEQFF. The DNA of the CDR3 is TGCGCCAGCAGCAAGGGGGGACTAGCGGGATCCTACAATGAGCAGTTCTTC. The V call is TRBV5-1, the J call TRBJ2-1; 13 positions agree with TRBD2. After removal of 4 bases from V and 1 base from J, the junction contained 5 bases not matched to a gene. Per the germline V gene, CDR1 is SGHRS and CDR2 is YFSETQ. The CDR3 runs 17 residues.

This clonotype was found a few times. This chain links TRBV20-1 with TRBJ1-5; possibly TRBD1 for D (5 bases). Trimming removed 3 bases from V and 2 bases from J, with 17 bases in between. Germline values: CDR1 DFQATT, CDR2 SNEGSKA (reference sequence). This CDR3 has 16 amino acids. CDR3 region: CSASRGLGLGNQPQHF. The CDR3 DNA follows: TGCAGTGCTAGTAGGGGTTTGGGGCTTGGCAATCAGCCCCAGCATTTT.

In this sample, this clonotype turned up a few times. The chain couples TRBV27 to TRBJ1-4; D unclear. The length of the CDR3 is 15 residues. Germline values: CDR1 MNHEY, CDR2 SMNVEV (reference sequence). Trimming took off 1 base at V and 2 bases at J, with 8 bases between the two ends. This CDR3 reads CASSLWGSTNEKLFF. The CDR3 nucleotides are TGTGCCAGCAGTTTATGGGGTAGCACTAATGAAAAACTGTTTTTT.